Below, 25 T cell receptor beta chains from the same sample are listed, as sequenced in a study of somatic mutations in cytotoxic T cells in rheumatoid arthritis. The assay was immunoSEQ multiplex PCR, and TCRdb's table has in-frame clones only and misses some. In the table there are about 10,000 clones, under 80% of which are singletons. The sequenced material came from CD8+ T cells sorted from blood. These receptors all come from a man aged 45-60 years in good health.

The V gene is TRBV5-4, the J gene TRBJ2-7, with D perhaps matching TRBD1 (5 bases). The germline V gene encodes CDR1 SGHNT and CDR2 YYREEE (reference sequence). V shed 2 bases and J shed 2 bases, with 11 bases lying between them. The CDR3 is 14 amino acids. CDR3 amino acids: CASSFDDSAYEQYF. CDR3 DNA sequence: TGTGCCAGCAGCTTCGACGACAGTGCCTACGAGCAGTACTTC.

V and J are TRBV30 and TRBJ2-1; 8 bases are shared with TRBD2. Germline V gene lookup returns CDR1 GTSNPN and CDR2 SVGIG (reference sequence). After removal of 4 bases from V and 4 bases from J, the junction contained 0 bases not matched to a gene. CDR3 length equals 12 residues. This CDR3 reads CAWTSGYNEQFF. For the CDR3, the DNA is TGTGCCTGGACTAGCGGGTACAATGAGCAGTTCTTC.

This rearrangement joins TRBV4-2 to TRBJ2-2; no clear D. Germline V gene sequence: CDR1 LGHNA, CDR2 YNFKEQ. This CDR3 region has 11 residues. The ends were cut back, 10 bases at V and 3 bases at J, with 6 bases in the middle. CDR3 loop: CATEYTGELFF. Here the CDR3 DNA reads TGTGCCACCGAGTACACCGGGGAGCTGTTTTTT.

The chain couples TRBV5-5 to TRBJ2-7, with D possibly matching TRBD1 (6 bases). Germline values: CDR1 SGHKS, CDR2 YYEKEE (reference sequence). The CDR3 has 15 amino acids. The ends were cut back, 4 bases at V and 2 bases at J, with 16 bases in the middle. For the CDR3, the DNA is TGTGCCAGCAGCCAGCCAGGGACACCAGCCTACGAGCAGTACTTC. It is translated as CASSQPGTPAYEQYF. Looking up the rest from reference TRBV5-5 and TRBJ2-7 gives the full variable domain: DAGVTQSPTHLIKTRGQQVTLRCSPISGHKSVSWYQQVLGQGPQFIFQYYEKEERGRGNFPDRFSARQFPNYSSELNVNALLLGDSALYLCASSQPGTPAYEQYFGPGTRLTVT.

The chain combines TRBV28 with TRBJ2-2; 7 bases are a match to TRBD1. CDR1 and CDR2 (germline): MDHEN, SYDVKM. The CDR3 runs to 14 residues. V trimming: 5 bases; J trimming: 3 bases; junction bases outside the gene matches: 3. The CDR3 reads CASSETGYTGELFF. The CDR3 DNA reads as TGTGCCAGCAGTGAGACAGGGTACACCGGGGAGCTGTTTTTT.

The chain couples TRBV6-4 to TRBJ2-2; TRBD1 matches at 11 bases. J gave up 3 bases and V 6 bases, and 3 bases lay outside the gene matches. The germline gives CDR1 MRHNA, CDR2 SNTAGT. The CDR3 has 15 amino acids. The DNA of the CDR3 is TGTGCCAGCAGCCGGACAGGGGGCGACACCGGGGAGCTGTTTTTT. It codes for CASSRTGGDTGELFF.

This clone was seen only a few times. The chain couples TRBV10-3 to TRBJ2-1; the D gene is possibly TRBD1 (5 bases). The CDR3 spans 10 residues. Germline values: CDR1 ENHRY, CDR2 SYGVKD. Trimming left V 8 bases short and J 10 bases short, with 9 bases between. In DNA form, the CDR3 reads TGTGCCATCGGTGGGGCGGAGCAGTTCTTC. Protein sequence: CAIGGAEQFF.

The chain carries TRBV5-4 and TRBJ2-4; D gene unclear. With 2 bases removed from V and 0 bases from J, the gap between germline ends came to 15 bases. The CDR3 totals 17 residues. Germline V gives CDR1 SGHNT, CDR2 YYREEE (reference sequence). Here the CDR3 reads CASSFSGLFKAKNIQYF. DNA of the CDR3: TGTGCCAGCAGCTTTTCTGGGCTTTTTAAAGCCAAAAACATTCAGTACTTC. Complete variable domain (other parts from reference TRBV5-4 and TRBJ2-4): ETGVTQSPTHLIKTRGQQVTLRCSSQSGHNTVSWYQQALGQGPQFIFQYYREEENGRGNFPPRFSGLQFPNYSSELNVNALELDDSALYLCASSFSGLFKAKNIQYFGAGTRLSVL.

This clone showed up just once. CDR3 DNA sequence: TGTGCCAGCAGCTTGGGGGCGCCTAGCACAGATACGCAGTATTTT. This sequence encodes CASSLGAPSTDTQYF. The chain uses TRBV5-4 and TRBJ2-3; D gene ambiguous. This CDR3 spans 15 amino acids. The germline CDR1 and CDR2 sequences are SGHNT and YYREEE (reference sequence). V was shortened by 0 bases and J by 0 bases, with 8 bases between the two germline ends. The whole variable domain, remainder taken from reference TRBV5-4 and TRBJ2-3, is ETGVTQSPTHLIKTRGQQVTLRCSSQSGHNTVSWYQQALGQGPQFIFQYYREEENGRGNFPPRFSGLQFPNYSSELNVNALELDDSALYLCASSLGAPSTDTQYFGPGTRLTVL.

The genes are TRBV11-2 and TRBJ2-3; 8 bases line up with TRBD1. V lost 1 base, J lost 3 bases, and 6 bases stayed unmatched. In germline, CDR1 is SGHAT, CDR2 FQNNGV. This CDR3 has 16 amino acids. The CDR3 region has the DNA TGTGCCAGCAGCTTAGTACCCAGGGGGCGAACAGATACGCAGTATTTT. Encoded protein: CASSLVPRGRTDTQYF.

This rearrangement joins TRBV11-2 to TRBJ1-2, with TRBD1 matching over 9 bases. The ends lost 3 bases at V and 3 bases at J; junction bases unmatched: 5. CDR3 size: 15 residues. CDR1 SGHAT and CDR2 FQNNGV come from the germline V gene. DNA for the CDR3: TGTGCCAGCAGCTTCACAGGGGGCGCAGACTATGGCTACACCTTC. Protein sequence: CASSFTGGADYGYTF.

This clone appeared a few times. V is TRBV9 and J is TRBJ1-1; no clear D gene. The CDR3 spans 15 residues. Germline CDR1 and CDR2: SGDLS and YYNGEE. Trimming shortened V by 5 bases and J by 4 bases, and 18 bases separated the two germline ends. The CDR3 DNA is TGTGCCAGCAGTCCCTACAGTTCCGGACTCACTGAAGCTTTCTTT. Amino acid sequence: CASSPYSSGLTEAFF.

The V call is TRBV5-1, the J call TRBJ2-1; weak D call: TRBD2 (5 bases). Germline V CDR1 and CDR2: SGHRS, YFSETQ. Deletions cut 4 bases from V and 4 bases from J, with 12 bases between. The CDR3 sequence is 14 residues long. CDR3 region: CASSVVGVYNEQFF. The DNA for the CDR3 is TGCGCCAGCAGCGTCGTCGGGGTATACAATGAGCAGTTCTTC.

The V and J genes are TRBV5-1 and TRBJ2-7; tentative D call: TRBD2 (6 bases). Per the germline V gene, CDR1 is SGHRS and CDR2 is YFSETQ. The CDR3 loop spans 16 amino acids. Trimming shortened V by 1 base and J by 3 bases, and 17 bases separated the two germline ends. CDR3: CASSLPRDSGYYEQYF. The CDR3 DNA follows: TGCGCCAGCAGCTTGCCCCGGGACTCCGGCTACTACGAGCAGTACTTC.

The rearrangement joins TRBV7-2 to TRBJ2-5; 7 positions agree with TRBD2. V was pared by 1 base and J by 1 base, with 9 bases of the junction left unmatched. CDR1 and CDR2 (germline): SGHTA, FQGNSA. The CDR3 covers 17 residues. The CDR3 DNA reads TGTGCCAGCAGCTTAGTTCGCCCTAGCGGCTCCCAAGAGACCCAGTACTTC. Protein: CASSLVRPSGSQETQYF.

The CDR3 nucleotides read TGTGCCAGCAGCCTGGTACTAGCGGGAGAGGACTACAATGAGCAGTTCTTC. Its protein product is CASSLVLAGEDYNEQFF. This rearrangement joins TRBV28 to TRBJ2-1, with 11 bases that match TRBD2. This CDR3 comprises 17 residues. V lost 6 bases to trimming and J lost 3 bases; unmatched junction nucleotides: 10. Per germline, CDR1 MDHEN and CDR2 SYDVKM.

In its sample, this clone was seen once. The V gene is TRBV4-2, the J gene TRBJ2-7; the match to TRBD2 covers 8 bases. Germline CDR1 LGHNA, CDR2 YNFKEQ. Trimming removed 0 bases from V and 2 bases from J; junction bases left unmatched: 6. The CDR3 spans 16 residues. CDR3 nucleotides: TGTGCCAGCAGCCAAGATTTAAGCGGGAGCCCCTACGAGCAGTACTTC. Translating gives CASSQDLSGSPYEQYF.

This sequence joins TRBV9 and TRBJ2-7; 7 nucleotides match TRBD2. Germline trimming cut 0 bases from V and 2 bases from J; bases unmatched to any gene: 2. The CDR3 is 14 residues long. Germline V gene lookup returns CDR1 SGDLS and CDR2 YYNGEE. CDR3 sequence reads: CASSVGGSPYEQYF. The CDR3 bases are TGTGCCAGCAGCGTAGGCGGGAGTCCCTACGAGCAGTACTTC.

This clone was recorded once. This chain uses TRBV15 with TRBJ2-7, with 13 bases that match TRBD2. The CDR3 has 14 residues. Germline V gives CDR1 LNHNV, CDR2 YYDKDF (reference sequence). The V gene end was trimmed by 6 bases and the J gene end by 4 bases; junction bases not matched to a gene: 3. In DNA, the CDR3 is TGTGCCACCAGTACTAGCGGGGGGGTATACGAGCAGTACTTC. It is translated as CATSTSGGVYEQYF.

V gene TRBV9 combines with J gene TRBJ2-3, with TRBD2 matching over 11 bases. The CDR3 runs 15 residues. Germline-derived CDR1 and CDR2 are SGDLS and YYNGEE. V shed 4 bases, J shed 2 bases, and the junction held 3 bases outside the gene matches. The CDR3 loop reads CASSRSGGVTDTQYF. The CDR3 region has the DNA TGTGCCAGCAGCCGTAGCGGGGGGGTCACAGATACGCAGTATTTT.

Details on this clone: Other DNA sequences in the same sample also yield this CDR3. The chain links TRBV27 to TRBJ1-1, with TRBD1 matching 7 bases. The CDR3 consists of 15 residues. After removal of 5 bases from V and 6 bases from J, the junction contained 12 bases not matched to a gene. The germline V gene encodes CDR1 MNHEY and CDR2 SMNVEV (reference sequence). CDR3 protein: CASSLSRGAWAEAFF. The CDR3 DNA reads as TGTGCCAGCAGTCTAAGCAGGGGGGCCTGGGCTGAAGCTTTCTTT.

This sequence joins TRBV15 and TRBJ2-5, with 13 bases aligning to TRBD2. The J call may be incorrect, as the DNA end agrees better with TRBJ2-7. The germline CDR1 and CDR2 sequences are LNHNV and YYDKDF (reference sequence). The CDR3 runs 14 residues. CDR3 sequence: CATSTSGGVYEQYF. The CDR3 nucleotides are TGTGCCACCAGTACTAGCGGGGGGGTATACGAGCAGTACTTC.

The chain links TRBV29-1 to TRBJ2-7; 10 bases are shared with TRBD2. Looked up from germline, CDR1 is SQVTM and CDR2 is ANQGSEA. The CDR3 runs to 17 residues. After removal of 6 bases from V and 0 bases from J, the junction contained 14 bases not matched to a gene. The CDR3 coding sequence is TGCAGCGTGGCGGGACTAGCGAACTCCTTGAGCTCCTACGAGCAGTACTTC. Translating it yields CSVAGLANSLSSYEQYF.

V is TRBV11-2 and J is TRBJ2-7; 11 bases are shared with TRBD2. The J segment lost 3 bases and the V segment lost 5 bases, leaving 6 bases of the junction unmatched. Looked up from germline, CDR1 is SGHAT and CDR2 is FQNNGV. The CDR3 is made up of 15 amino acids. The CDR3 sequence: CASSRIAGGFYEQYF. The CDR3 bases are TGTGCCAGCAGCCGGATAGCGGGAGGGTTCTACGAGCAGTACTTC.

The V and J genes are TRBV7-2 and TRBJ2-7; no definite D call. The CDR3 length is 14 residues. V was pared by 1 base and J by 0 bases, with 7 bases between. The germline V gene has CDR1 SGHTA and CDR2 FQGNSA. Written as DNA, the CDR3 is TGTGCCAGCAGCTTAGGTGGCACCTCCTACGAGCAGTACTTC. It specifies CASSLGGTSYEQYF.